The 22 T cell receptor beta chains below all came from one sample that was sequenced in a study of blood T cell repertoires in COVID-19. Using immunoSEQ multiplex PCR, the repertoire was profiled, and TCRdb retains in-frame clones only, with some absent. This table holds hundreds of thousands of clones, approximately 85% found once. Sequenced: peripheral blood. These TCRs come from a man aged 50 or older with COVID-19, enrolled during active disease.

V usage is TRBV30 and J usage is TRBJ1-1; weak D call: TRBD1 (6 bases). Trimming left V 4 bases short and J 3 bases short, with 12 bases between. Germline loops: CDR1 GTSNPN, CDR2 SVGIG (reference sequence). This CDR3 spans 13 amino acids. CDR3 nucleotide sequence: TGTGCCTGGAAGAGGAGACAGGACACTGAAGCTTTCTTT. Translating it yields CAWKRRQDTEAFF.

This clone showed up just a few times. The J gene is TRBJ1-5, the V gene TRBV11-2, with D perhaps matching TRBD1 (6 bases). The V end lost 0 bases, the J end lost 8 bases, and 11 bases lay between the germline ends. Germline assignment: CDR1 SGHAT and CDR2 FQNNGV. The CDR3 is 14 residues long. The CDR3 here is CASSLDVGAKPQHF. Written as DNA, the CDR3 is TGTGCCAGCAGCTTAGATGTGGGGGCAAAGCCCCAGCATTTT. The variable domain in full, completed from reference TRBV11-2 and TRBJ1-5, reads EAGVAQSPRYKIIEKRQSVAFWCNPISGHATLYWYQQILGQGPKLLIQFQNNGVVDDSQLPKDRFSAERLKGVDSTLKIQPAKLEDSAVYLCASSLDVGAKPQHFGDGTRLSIL.

V usage is TRBV12-5 and J usage is TRBJ1-1; D gene ambiguous. With 4 bases removed from V and 0 bases from J, the gap between germline ends came to 21 bases. This CDR3 is 18 amino acids long. Germline V CDR1 and CDR2: LGHNT, FRNRAP. CDR3 bases: TGTGCTAGTGGTTGGGCCCCCCGAGACACCCCGCTGAACACTGAAGCTTTCTTT. Translating gives CASGWAPRDTPLNTEAFF.

The genes are TRBV7-8 and TRBJ1-2; 10 bases map to TRBD1. This CDR3 has 15 residues. J lost 3 bases, V lost 0 bases, and 1 base had no gene match. Germline V gene sequence: CDR1 SGHVS, CDR2 FQNEAQ. The CDR3, as DNA: TGTGCCAGCAGCTTAGCGGGGACAGGGGACTATGGCTACACCTTC. Its translation: CASSLAGTGDYGYTF.

The gene calls are TRBV3-1 (or the pseudogene TRBV3-2) and TRBJ2-1; D is perhaps TRBD1 (6 bases). The V gene's germline CDR1 is LGHDT and CDR2 YNNKEL (reference sequence). The CDR3 sequence is 15 residues long. The V gene lost 0 bases and the J gene lost 5 bases, with 11 bases spanning the gap. The CDR3 is CASSQDLGTHNEQFF. In DNA, the CDR3 is TGTGCCAGCAGCCAAGATCTCGGGACACACAATGAGCAGTTCTTC.

This clone has only a few counts. The rearrangement uses TRBV5-4 and TRBJ1-1; 10 positions match TRBD1. This CDR3 comprises 14 residues. The V gene's germline CDR1 is SGHNT and CDR2 YYREEE (reference sequence). The V gene end was trimmed by 5 bases and the J gene end by 5 bases; junction bases not matched to a gene: 6. The CDR3 nucleotides read TGTGCCAGCAGACCGACAGGGGGCGGAACTGAAGCTTTCTTT. It specifies CASRPTGGGTEAFF.

The rearrangement uses TRBV5-1 and TRBJ1-3; 9 bases fit TRBD1. V dropped 0 bases and J dropped 4; count of bases not matched to a gene: 2. In germline, CDR1 is SGHRS, CDR2 YFSETQ. CDR3 size: 15 residues. The DNA of the CDR3 is TGCGCCAGCAGCTTGGACAGGGGGCTCGGAAACACCATATATTTT. Protein sequence: CASSLDRGLGNTIYF.

This clone has just one count. The chain has TRBV10-3 and TRBJ1-5, with D hard to call. The V and J ends lost 5 bases and 0 bases respectively, with 2 bases between them. The germline V gene encodes CDR1 ENHRY and CDR2 SYGVKD. This CDR3 spans 12 amino acids. CDR3 DNA sequence: TGTGCCATCAGTCTTAGCAATCAGCCCCAGCATTTT. Its protein is CAISLSNQPQHF.

Written as DNA, the CDR3 is TGTGCCAGCAGTTACTCGTACTATAATTCACCCCTCCACTTT. Its protein product is CASSYSYYNSPLHF. The chain combines TRBV6-5 with TRBJ1-6; unclear D gene. Germline values: CDR1 MNHEY, CDR2 SVGAGI. The CDR3 is made up of 14 amino acids. V lost 0 bases, J lost 3 bases, and 3 bases lay in between.

The gene calls are TRBV5-5 and TRBJ1-3; D perhaps matches TRBD1 (5 bases). The ends were cut back, 2 bases at V and 4 bases at J, with 7 bases in the middle. Per the germline V gene, CDR1 is SGHKS and CDR2 is YYEKEE (reference sequence). This CDR3 has 13 residues. The CDR3 sequence is CASSFTGGNTIYF. The CDR3 nucleotides are TGTGCCAGCAGCTTTACAGGAGGAAACACCATATATTTT.

The J gene is TRBJ1-4, the V gene TRBV7-2, with 9 bases fitting TRBD1. V gave up 6 bases and J gave up 3 bases; unmatched junction bases: 5. This CDR3 has 15 amino acids. Per germline, CDR1 SGHTA and CDR2 FQGNSA. This chain's CDR3 is CASSLWTGANEKLFF. The DNA for the CDR3 is TGTGCCAGCAGTCTATGGACAGGGGCTAATGAAAAACTGTTTTTT.

V is TRBV6-2 or TRBV6-3 and J is TRBJ1-5; 9 bases fit TRBD1. CDR1 is MNHEY, CDR2 SVGEGT, per germline. The ends lost 5 bases at V and 4 bases at J; junction bases unmatched: 6. The CDR3 has 15 amino acids. CDR3 nucleotides: TGTGCCAGCAGTGGTACAGGGGGCTCGAATCAGCCCCAGCATTTT. Protein: CASSGTGGSNQPQHF.

J is TRBJ2-7 and V is TRBV5-8; D may be TRBD1 (5 bases). CDR3 length equals 14 residues. CDR1 is SGHTS, CDR2 YDEGEE, per germline. Between the trimmed V and J ends, which lost 1 base and 3 bases, there was a span of 11 bases. As DNA, the CDR3 is TGTGCCAGCAGCTTGACAGGAATTGGCTACGAGCAGTACTTC. It codes for CASSLTGIGYEQYF.

The V gene is TRBV7-3, the J gene TRBJ2-3, with D maybe TRBD1 (6 bases). The CDR3 covers 14 residues. Germline V CDR1 and CDR2: SGHTA, FQGTGA. V lost 2 bases and J 4 bases, leaving 10 bases between the germline ends. The CDR3 loop is CASSLSAGADTQYF. The CDR3 nucleotides read TGTGCCAGCAGCTTATCGGCAGGGGCAGATACGCAGTATTTT.

This sequence joins TRBV11-3 and TRBJ2-1, with a weak D call TRBD2 (5 bases). CDR1 and CDR2 (germline): SGHNT, YENEEA. The CDR3 covers 14 residues. V dropped 3 bases and J dropped 9 bases, with 15 bases sitting between them. The CDR3 nucleotides are TGTGCCAGCAGCTTGGACTCGCCCCCTAGTGAGCAGTTCTTC. Translating gives CASSLDSPPSEQFF.

This chain's CDR3 is CASSGKQGGTDTQYF. CDR3 DNA sequence: TGTGCCAGCAGCGGGAAACAGGGAGGCACAGATACGCAGTATTTT. This chain connects TRBV9 to TRBJ2-3; a possible D gene is TRBD1 (6 bases). Trimming removed 3 bases at V and 1 base at J, with 12 bases between. Germline loops: CDR1 SGDLS, CDR2 YYNGEE. CDR3 length: 15 amino acids.

V and J are TRBV7-9 and TRBJ2-5; D call uncertain. V lost 0 bases and J lost 5, with 7 bases in between. Looked up from germline, CDR1 is SEHNR and CDR2 is FQNEAQ (reference sequence). The CDR3 contains 13 residues. The CDR3 DNA reads TGTGCCAGCAGCTTAGCTACCGGGGAGACCCAGTACTTC. This encodes CASSLATGETQYF.

The chain is built from TRBV5-5 and TRBJ2-1; 9 bases agree with TRBD2. With 1 base clipped from V and 10 bases from J, the junction kept 6 bases outside the gene matches. Germline-derived CDR1 and CDR2 are SGHKS and YYEKEE (reference sequence). The CDR3 length is 14 residues. CDR3 bases: TGTGCCAGCAGCTTGATGATGGGGACTAGCGAGCAGTTCTTC. Its protein is CASSLMMGTSEQFF.

V gene TRBV19 combines with J gene TRBJ1-5; 10 positions agree with TRBD1. CDR1 and CDR2 (germline): LNHDA, SQIVND (reference sequence). Trimming at V came to 2 bases and at J to 7 bases, leaving 5 bases not matched to a gene. The CDR3 totals 15 residues. The CDR3 DNA sequence: TGTGCCAGTAGTATAAAGACAGGGGGCGGACAGCCCCAGCATTTT. Protein: CASSIKTGGGQPQHF.

The chain uses TRBV10-1 and TRBJ2-2, with D tentatively TRBD2 (6 bases). In germline, CDR1 is WNHNN, CDR2 SYGVQD (reference sequence). The CDR3 extends over 14 amino acids. V lost 4 bases and J 5 bases, leaving 11 bases between the germline ends. The CDR3 protein is CASSGGEPTGELFF. CDR3 sequence (DNA): TGCGCCAGCAGTGGCGGGGAGCCTACCGGGGAGCTGTTTTTT.

The chain couples TRBV4-1 to TRBJ2-7, with a weak D call TRBD1 (5 bases). The CDR3 has 15 amino acids. V was cut by 4 bases and J by 1 base, with 14 bases left in between. Germline V gene sequence: CDR1 MGHRA, CDR2 YSYEKL. CDR3 amino acids: CASSPRVIGSYEQYF. The CDR3 region has the DNA TGCGCCAGCAGCCCCAGGGTAATCGGGTCCTACGAGCAGTACTTC.

V is TRBV9 and J is TRBJ2-2; 7 bases are a match to TRBD1. Germline CDR1 SGDLS, CDR2 YYNGEE. Trimming removed 0 bases from V and 7 bases from J; junction bases left unmatched: 3. This CDR3 is built from 14 residues. CDR3 region: CASSVGQGIGELFF. CDR3 sequence (DNA): TGTGCCAGCAGCGTAGGACAGGGCATCGGGGAGCTGTTTTTT.